These 30 T cell receptor beta chains originate from one sample sequenced in a study of shared clonotypes between healthy human individuals. Profiling relied on immunoSEQ multiplex PCR, and the TCRdb table lists in-frame clones only, not all of them. The sample lists 400,000 to 600,000 clones; 75% to 80% were seen once. Material: PBMCs. These receptors all come from a woman in her thirties or forties in good health. Some clones in this sample may be carry-over from other donors' samples.

By share, this clone ranks as medium-sized. The chain links TRBV15 to TRBJ2-7; 9 bases align to TRBD1. The V and J ends lost 0 bases and 2 bases, in that order; junction bases with no gene match: 8. The CDR3 loop spans 17 amino acids. Germline lookup yields CDR1 LNHNV and CDR2 YYDKDF (reference sequence). CDR3 region: CATSRDLIGQGTYEQYF. CDR3 sequence (DNA): TGTGCCACCAGCAGAGATCTCATCGGACAGGGGACCTACGAGCAGTACTTC.

This chain connects TRBV15 to TRBJ2-3; D tentatively reads TRBD1 or TRBD2 (5 bases each). The germline gives CDR1 LNHNV, CDR2 YYDKDF (reference sequence). Trimming pared 4 bases from V and 10 bases from J, leaving 18 bases between. The CDR3 totals 14 residues. CDR3 coding DNA: TGTGCCACCAGCACCACACGGGGCAGGAATGCGCAGTATTTT. Protein sequence: CATSTTRGRNAQYF.

In its sample, this clone was seen once. The genes are TRBV11-1 and TRBJ2-1; D is ambiguous. Germline V gene sequence: CDR1 SGHAT, CDR2 FQDESV (reference sequence). This CDR3 comprises 15 residues. Trimming cost V 1 base and J 1 base, with 8 bases left between them. CDR3 residues: CASSLEHTSYNEQFF. The CDR3, as DNA: TGTGCCAGCAGCTTAGAACATACATCCTACAATGAGCAGTTCTTC.

The chain uses TRBV9 and TRBJ2-2, with D perhaps matching TRBD1 or TRBD2 (5 bases each). Germline-derived CDR1 and CDR2 are SGDLS and YYNGEE. The V gene lost 7 bases and the J gene lost 6 bases, with 22 bases spanning the gap. This CDR3 is 16 amino acids long. CDR3 DNA sequence: TGTGCCAGCTCGGGACCCACGACCTTCCTGGCCGGGGAGCTGTTTTTT. Translated: CASSGPTTFLAGELFF.

This chain connects TRBV10-3 to TRBJ2-1, with D unclear. The CDR3 covers 11 residues. In germline, CDR1 is ENHRY, CDR2 SYGVKD. The ends were cut back, 4 bases at V and 10 bases at J, with 8 bases in the middle. The chain's CDR3 is CAISASEEQFF. CDR3 in DNA: TGTGCCATCAGTGCCTCGGAAGAGCAGTTCTTC.

The rearrangement links TRBV19 to TRBJ2-1, with 7 bases identical to TRBD1. V was clipped by 10 bases and J by 3 bases; unmatched bases: 12. CDR3 size: 15 residues. CDR1 is LNHDA and CDR2 is SQIVND in the germline V gene (reference sequence). CDR3 sequence reads: CATGTEAFFYNEQFF. The CDR3 nucleotides are TGTGCCACCGGGACAGAAGCTTTTTTCTACAATGAGCAGTTCTTC. The full variable domain, in which reference TRBV19 and TRBJ2-1 provide the parts outside the CDR3, is DGGITQSPKYLFRKEGQNVTLSCEQNLNHDAMYWYRQDPGQGLRLIYYSQIVNDFQKGDIAEGYSVSREKKESFPLTVTSAQKNPTAFYLCATGTEAFFYNEQFFGPGTRLTVL.

This rearrangement joins TRBV5-1 to TRBJ2-3; TRBD1 matches 8 bases. In germline, CDR1 is SGHRS, CDR2 YFSETQ. The CDR3 spans 15 residues. With V trimmed by 3 bases and J by 2 bases, 5 bases remained unmatched. In nucleotides, the CDR3 is TGCGCCAGCAGCTCTGACAGGGGAGACACAGATACGCAGTATTTT. Residues: CASSSDRGDTDTQYF.

This chain joins TRBV7-3 and TRBJ1-1, with D possibly TRBD1 on 6 matching bases. CDR3 length: 17 amino acids. V dropped 4 bases and J dropped 3 bases, with 21 bases sitting between them. Germline V gives CDR1 SGHTA, CDR2 FQGTGA. The DNA for the CDR3 is TGTGCCAGCAGCTCTGGACCGGGCTTTAGGGGGGACACTGAAGCTTTCTTT. It codes for CASSSGPGFRGDTEAFF.

V gene TRBV2 combines with J gene TRBJ2-2; 14 bases fit TRBD2. Trimming removed 0 bases from V and 6 bases from J; junction bases left unmatched: 6. The length of the CDR3 is 18 residues. Germline V gives CDR1 SNHLY, CDR2 FYNNEI. DNA for the CDR3: TGTGCCAGCAGTGAAGCGCTTCCGGGACTAGCGGGAGCCGGGGAGCTGTTTTTT. As protein: CASSEALPGLAGAGELFF.

The V gene is TRBV10-2, the J gene TRBJ2-5; TRBD2 aligns across 10 bases. Unmatched junction bases numbered 5, after V lost 3 bases and J lost 4 bases. The CDR3 extends over 15 amino acids. CDR1 is WSHSY and CDR2 is SAAADI in the germline V gene. The CDR3 coding sequence is TGCGCCAGCAGTGATGTAGCGGGAGGCGGAGAGACCCAGTACTTC. Amino acid sequence: CASSDVAGGGETQYF.

In its sample, this clone was seen many times. The V gene is TRBV11-2, the J gene TRBJ2-1; unclear D gene. V was pared by 4 bases and J by 0 bases, with 13 bases between. The germline V gene has CDR1 SGHAT and CDR2 FQNNGV. The CDR3 consists of 16 residues. The CDR3 sequence: CASSSWTASSYNEQFF. As DNA, the CDR3 is TGTGCCAGCAGCTCCTGGACGGCCAGCTCCTACAATGAGCAGTTCTTC. The full variable domain, rest sourced from reference TRBV11-2 and TRBJ2-1, is EAGVAQSPRYKIIEKRQSVAFWCNPISGHATLYWYQQILGQGPKLLIQFQNNGVVDDSQLPKDRFSAERLKGVDSTLKIQPAKLEDSAVYLCASSSWTASSYNEQFFGPGTRLTVL.

This chain links TRBV5-1 with TRBJ2-7; D is ambiguous. The V gene lost 5 bases and the J gene lost 4 bases, with 16 bases spanning the gap. Germline V gives CDR1 SGHRS, CDR2 YFSETQ. This CDR3 is built from 14 residues. The CDR3 nucleotides are TGCGCCAGCAGTTTCGAGAACAACATTTACGAGCAGTACTTC. Translated, it gives CASSFENNIYEQYF.

Ten or more counts support this clone. The chain carries TRBV5-1 and TRBJ2-5; 8 bases align to TRBD1. CDR1 is SGHRS and CDR2 is YFSETQ in the germline V gene. The length of the CDR3 is 14 residues. The V gene end was trimmed by 3 bases and the J gene end by 3 bases; junction bases not matched to a gene: 4. CDR3 bases: TGCGCCAGCAGCTCCGGGACAGGCAAAGAGACCCAGTACTTC. Translation gives CASSSGTGKETQYF.

The sample holds a few counts of this clone. The chain is built from TRBV5-1 and TRBJ1-2; a weak D match, TRBD1 (6 bases). Trimming cost V 4 bases and J 8 bases, with 15 bases left between them. This CDR3 has 13 residues. The germline CDR1 and CDR2 sequences are SGHRS and YFSETQ. CDR3 DNA sequence: TGCGCCAGCAGCCCACGGCCAGGGGACGGCTACACCTTC. This translates into CASSPRPGDGYTF.

The chain employs TRBV5-1 and TRBJ2-5, with D perhaps matching TRBD1 (6 bases). In germline, CDR1 is SGHRS, CDR2 YFSETQ. V lost 1 base and J lost 0, with 10 bases in between. The CDR3 consists of 15 residues. Written as DNA, the CDR3 is TGCGCCAGCAGCTTGACAGGGATGTACCAAGAGACCCAGTACTTC. Its translation: CASSLTGMYQETQYF.

The rearrangement links TRBV6-5 to TRBJ2-7; D is possibly TRBD2 (6 bases). The CDR3 is made up of 15 amino acids. Germline-derived CDR1 and CDR2 are MNHEY and SVGAGI. The V gene lost 2 bases and the J gene lost 1 base, with 12 bases spanning the gap. DNA for the CDR3: TGTGCCAGCAGTTACACGGGGGATGGTTCCTACGAGCAGTACTTC. Amino acid sequence: CASSYTGDGSYEQYF.

This clone has at least ten counts. The V call is TRBV11-3, the J call TRBJ2-5; possibly TRBD2 for D (6 bases). The CDR3 has 16 amino acids. The V gene's germline CDR1 is SGHNT and CDR2 YENEEA. The V gene lost 1 base and the J gene lost 1 base, with 13 bases spanning the gap. The CDR3 bases are TGTGCCAGCAGCTTAGGGGCCGGGACTCCCCAAGAGACCCAGTACTTC. Translation gives CASSLGAGTPQETQYF.

The chain couples TRBV29-1 to TRBJ1-3, with a tentative D call TRBD1 (6 bases). The V end lost 4 bases, the J end lost 0 bases, and 7 bases lay between the germline ends. The CDR3 length is 13 residues. Germline assignment: CDR1 SQVTM and CDR2 ANQGSEA. CDR3 amino acids: CSVGGASGNTIYF. The CDR3 nucleotides read TGCAGCGTTGGGGGGGCCTCTGGAAACACCATATATTTT.

This sequence joins TRBV11-3 and TRBJ2-1; the D is unclear. CDR1 SGHNT and CDR2 YENEEA come from the germline V gene. This CDR3 has 13 residues. V gave up 5 bases and J gave up 6 bases, with 11 bases separating them. This CDR3 is CASSPGRGNEQFF. CDR3 bases: TGTGCCAGCAGCCCCGGACGAGGCAATGAGCAGTTCTTC.

To note about this clone: Additional DNA sequences in this sample encode the identical CDR3. The chain has TRBV18 and TRBJ2-2; tentative D call: TRBD1 (6 bases). V was shortened by 3 bases and J by 0 bases, with 8 bases between the two germline ends. Per the germline V gene, CDR1 is KGHSH and CDR2 is LQKENI. CDR3 length: 15 residues. CDR3 coding DNA: TGTGCCAGCTCACCGGGACAAGCGAACACCGGGGAGCTGTTTTTT. It translates to CASSPGQANTGELFF.

V gene TRBV28 combines with J gene TRBJ2-3, with 7 positions matching TRBD2. The CDR3 is made up of 15 amino acids. With V trimmed by 1 base and J by 5 bases, 6 bases remained unmatched. Germline loops: CDR1 MDHEN, CDR2 SYDVKM. The CDR3 protein is CASSLSGEGGDTQYF. The CDR3 nucleotides read TGTGCCAGCAGTTTATCGGGGGAGGGTGGAGATACGCAGTATTTT.

The chain joins TRBV5-1 to TRBJ2-7; 8 nucleotides align to TRBD1. CDR1 and CDR2 from the germline V gene are SGHRS and YFSETQ. CDR3 size: 14 residues. Germline trimming cut 4 bases from V and 5 bases from J; bases unmatched to any gene: 8. Here the CDR3 reads CASSDQGAKHEQYF. The CDR3 nucleotides are TGCGCCAGCAGCGACCAGGGGGCAAAGCACGAGCAGTACTTC.

The chain carries TRBV4-2 and TRBJ1-2, with a weak D call TRBD1 (5 bases). Per germline, CDR1 LGHNA and CDR2 YNFKEQ. The V and J ends lost 1 base and 4 bases respectively, with 16 bases between them. CDR3 size: 16 residues. The CDR3 is CASSQVAAGQGYGYTF. DNA of the CDR3: TGTGCCAGCAGCCAAGTTGCGGCGGGGCAGGGCTATGGCTACACCTTC.

In DNA, the CDR3 is TGCGCCAGCAGCTTGGTGGCCAGGTTTTCGTTACAGCAGTACTTC. This codes for CASSLVARFSLQQYF. The rearrangement uses TRBV5-1 and TRBJ2-7; D remains ambiguous. Germline V lookup: CDR1 SGHRS, CDR2 YFSETQ. Trimming shortened V by 0 bases and J by 8 bases, and 18 bases separated the two germline ends. CDR3 size: 15 residues.

This chain uses TRBV2 with TRBJ1-5; no firm D call. Trimming shortened V by 4 bases and J by 3 bases, and 10 bases separated the two germline ends. This CDR3 is 14 amino acids long. CDR1 is SNHLY, CDR2 FYNNEI, per germline. The CDR3 region has the DNA TGTGCCAGCAGTGCCGGGAGACTCAATCAGCCCCAGCATTTT. Translating it yields CASSAGRLNQPQHF.

For this clone: Within the sample, other DNA sequences also encode this same CDR3. This sequence joins TRBV4-2 and TRBJ2-3; 9 positions agree with TRBD2. Germline V gene data show CDR1 as LGHNA and CDR2 as YNFKEQ. The CDR3 loop spans 16 amino acids. The J segment lost 1 base and the V segment lost 1 base, leaving 3 bases of the junction unmatched. The CDR3 nucleotides are TGTGCCAGCAGCCAAGGATCTAGCGGGGGCACAGATACGCAGTATTTT. Its protein is CASSQGSSGGTDTQYF.

The V and J genes are TRBV19 and TRBJ1-2; unclear D gene. Trimming took off 4 bases at V and 7 bases at J, with 13 bases between the two ends. The CDR3 consists of 13 residues. CDR1 LNHDA and CDR2 SQIVND come from the germline V gene (reference sequence). CDR3: CASSTGPLAGYTF. DNA for the CDR3: TGTGCCAGTAGTACAGGACCGCTGGCTGGCTACACCTTC.

The chain carries TRBV28 and TRBJ1-4; D gene ambiguous. The V end lost 2 bases, the J end lost 6 bases, and 7 bases lay between the germline ends. The CDR3 consists of 13 residues. Germline CDR1 reads MDHEN; CDR2 reads SYDVKM. Here the CDR3 DNA reads TGTGCCAGCAGTTTAGGTAGGGATGAAAAACTGTTTTTT. This gives the protein CASSLGRDEKLFF.

Notes on this clone: The junction departs from germline at one end; a sequencing error may be responsible. The chain employs TRBV19 and TRBJ2-1; weak D call: TRBD2 (6 bases). There are 15 residues in the CDR3. The germline gives CDR1 LNHDA, CDR2 SQIVND (reference sequence). The CDR3 bases are TGTGCCAGTAGGATAGCGGCCGCCAGCTACAATGAGCAGTTCTTC. Its translation: CASRIAAASYNEQFF.

The genes are TRBV5-1 and TRBJ2-5; TRBD2 is a possible D gene (6 bases). Deletions cut 0 bases from V and 5 bases from J, with 8 bases between. This CDR3 has 13 residues. CDR1 is SGHRS, CDR2 YFSETQ, per germline. The CDR3 here is CASSLARGETQYF. The CDR3 DNA reads TGCGCCAGCAGCTTGGCGCGGGGCGAGACCCAGTACTTC.